Listed here are 6 T cell receptor beta chains from one sample, sequenced in a study of T cell responses to AZD1222 COVID-19 vaccine. Sequenced by immunoSEQ multiplex PCR; TCRdb stores in-frame clones only, minus some. The table has about 110,000 clones, around 83% seen once. The sample in question was peripheral blood, obtained on day 0 of AZD1222 vaccination. The receptors here all came from an adult in good health.

This clone was found a few times. The CDR3 sequence: CASSAGTAMGETQYF. The CDR3, as DNA: TGTGCCAGCAGCGCCGGGACGGCCATGGGGGAGACCCAGTACTTC. The genes are TRBV7-2 and TRBJ2-5; D may match TRBD1 or TRBD2 (5 bases each). Deletions cut 5 bases from V and 5 bases from J, with 18 bases between. CDR1 and CDR2 (germline): SGHTA, FQGNSA. This CDR3 spans 15 amino acids.

This chain uses TRBV9 with TRBJ1-2; D gene ambiguous. CDR1 is SGDLS and CDR2 is YYNGEE in the germline V gene. V shed 0 bases and J shed 5 bases, with 5 bases lying between them. CDR3 length equals 12 residues. Here the CDR3 DNA reads TGTGCCAGCAGCGTAGGTGGGTATGGCTACACCTTC. It specifies CASSVGGYGYTF.

The chain employs TRBV6-1 and TRBJ2-1; D is unresolved. Germline-derived CDR1 and CDR2 are MNHNS and SASEGT. Trimming took 2 bases from V and 4 from J, leaving 18 bases between them. This CDR3 is built from 17 residues. The CDR3 loop is CASSERLRIDGYNEQFF. CDR3 coding DNA: TGTGCCAGCAGTGAACGGCTTAGAATCGACGGGTACAATGAGCAGTTCTTC.

The J gene is TRBJ1-1, the V gene TRBV7-6; the match to TRBD1 covers 8 bases. The germline V gene encodes CDR1 SGHVS and CDR2 FNYEAQ. This CDR3 has 15 amino acids. V lost 5 bases and J lost 4; bases outside the gene matches: 9. The DNA for the CDR3 is TGTGCCAGCAGCCCAGGACAGGGCAAAGGCACTGAAGCTTTCTTT. This sequence encodes CASSPGQGKGTEAFF.

The rearrangement uses TRBV10-3 and TRBJ1-1, with D possibly matching TRBD1 (6 bases). CDR1 and CDR2 from the germline V gene are ENHRY and SYGVKD. V lost 2 bases, J lost 1 base, and 14 bases lay in between. The CDR3 has 16 residues. The DNA of the CDR3 is TGTGCCATCAGTGAGCGCGTTGCACAGGGGAACACTGAAGCTTTCTTT. Its translation: CAISERVAQGNTEAFF.

The chain employs TRBV12-3 or TRBV12-4 and TRBJ1-3; D is perhaps TRBD1 (5 bases). V shed 8 bases and J shed 4 bases, with 12 bases lying between them. The CDR3 runs 13 residues. CDR3: CASGGDAGNTIYF. CDR3 sequence (DNA): TGTGCCAGCGGGGGAGACGCAGGAAACACCATATATTTT.